This record covers a single T cell receptor beta chain. Assay: immunoSEQ multiplex PCR; the TCRdb copy retains only in-frame clones and omits some. Of fewer than 200,000 clones listed, 70% to 90% are singletons. The data originate from a study of blood T cell repertoires in COVID-19. The overall study: COVID-19 samples from acute and convalescent phases originated in the United States, Italy and Spain.

V lost 4 bases to trimming and J lost 6 bases, with 18 bases between them. Germline V gives CDR1 LGHNA, CDR2 YSLEER. The CDR3 runs 15 residues. The receptor was derived from a man between 40 and 49 years old with active or convalescent COVID-19. Source material: peripheral blood. V is TRBV4-3 and J is TRBJ1-2; no definite D call. In DNA, the CDR3 is TGCGCCAGCAGCCTATACGTGGGAGTGGGTAATGGCTACACCTTC. Translated, it gives CASSLYVGVGNGYTF.